Following are 30 T cell receptor beta chains from one sample sequenced in a study of PD-1 blockade in classical Hodgkin lymphoma. Brentuximab vedotin exposure varied, and every patient relapsed after autologous stem cell transplantation. After PBMCs were thawed, their CD8+ T cells were isolated by magnetic negative selection. Data came from immunoSEQ multiplex PCR; TCRdb stores just in-frame clones and leaves some out. The data show 12,000 or so clones, less than 90% seen once. Sequences were derived from CD8+ T cells from blood, sampled at baseline. These receptors were taken from a human donor with classical Hodgkin lymphoma.

The V gene is TRBV7-9, the J gene TRBJ2-7; 10 nucleotides align to TRBD2. The germline V gene encodes CDR1 SEHNR and CDR2 FQNEAQ (reference sequence). The length of the CDR3 is 14 residues. V lost 1 base to trimming and J lost 4 bases; unmatched junction nucleotides: 1. The CDR3 sequence is CASSLGLAGYEQYF. The CDR3, as DNA: TGTGCCAGCAGCTTAGGACTAGCGGGTTACGAGCAGTACTTC.

CDR3 loop: CASSLTSGRDEQYF. The DNA for the CDR3 is TGCGCCAGCAGCCTCACTAGCGGGAGAGACGAGCAGTACTTC. The rearrangement joins TRBV4-3 to TRBJ2-7; 11 bases line up with TRBD2. The CDR3 covers 14 residues. The germline CDR1 and CDR2 sequences are LGHNA and YSLEER. J gave up 5 bases and V 4 bases, and 4 bases lay outside the gene matches.

This clone was detected a few times. The chain recombines TRBV4-1 with TRBJ1-1; 7 bases are shared with TRBD1. CDR1 MGHRA and CDR2 YSYEKL come from the germline V gene. The CDR3 extends over 14 amino acids. J was trimmed by 2 bases and V by 4 bases; bases with no gene match: 4. CDR3 residues: CASSRGQRNTEAFF. CDR3 in DNA: TGCGCCAGCAGCCGGGGACAGAGAAACACTGAAGCTTTCTTT.

The rearrangement uses TRBV7-6 and TRBJ2-1; 8 bases fit TRBD1. The CDR3 extends over 16 amino acids. After removal of 5 bases from V and 2 bases from J, the junction contained 8 bases not matched to a gene. In germline, CDR1 is SGHVS, CDR2 FNYEAQ. CDR3 in DNA: TGTGCCAGCAGCCCATGGGAGACAGGGGCCTACAATGAGCAGTTCTTC. It is translated as CASSPWETGAYNEQFF.

The chain uses TRBV7-2 and TRBJ2-7; TRBD2 might be the D (7 bases). V lost 3 bases and J 3 bases, leaving 12 bases between the germline ends. The CDR3 is 14 amino acids. Germline assignment: CDR1 SGHTA and CDR2 FQGNSA. The CDR3 here is CASSLVRGGYEQYF. DNA for the CDR3: TGTGCCAGCAGCTTGGTGAGGGGGGGCTACGAGCAGTACTTC.

The chain recombines TRBV4-1 with TRBJ2-1; D not certain. Germline-derived CDR1 and CDR2 are MGHRA and YSYEKL. V lost 4 bases and J lost 4, with 17 bases in between. The CDR3 sequence is 16 residues long. The CDR3 reads CASSPERGVKYNEQFF. Here the CDR3 DNA reads TGCGCCAGCAGCCCAGAGCGTGGGGTCAAATACAATGAGCAGTTCTTC.

V and J are TRBV6-6 and TRBJ2-1; 10 positions match TRBD2. The ends lost 5 bases at V and 5 bases at J; junction bases unmatched: 6. This CDR3 spans 15 amino acids. Germline CDR1 reads MNHNY; CDR2 reads SVGAGI (reference sequence). CDR3: CASSALAGSHNEQFF. The CDR3 nucleotides are TGTGCCAGCAGTGCACTAGCGGGAAGTCACAATGAGCAGTTCTTC.

The sample holds a few counts of this clone. J is TRBJ2-2 and V is TRBV6-5, with 8 nucleotides matching TRBD1. The CDR3 is 15 amino acids. Trimming cost V 4 bases and J 9 bases; bases outside gene matches: 10. Germline-derived CDR1 and CDR2 are MNHEY and SVGAGI. DNA for the CDR3: TGTGCCAGCAGTTGGACAGGGTCGGGTGTGCGGGAGCTGTTTTTT. Protein sequence: CASSWTGSGVRELFF.

The chain combines TRBV7-9 with TRBJ2-7; 9 positions agree with TRBD2. CDR3 length: 13 residues. Per the germline V gene, CDR1 is SEHNR and CDR2 is FQNEAQ (reference sequence). V shed 5 bases, J shed 4 bases, and the junction held 3 bases outside the gene matches. The CDR3 nucleotides are TGTGCCAGCAGCGCGACTAGCGGATACGAGCAGTACTTC. Amino acids: CASSATSGYEQYF.

On this clone itself: A read error may produce the germline difference seen at one junction end. The chain employs TRBV28 and TRBJ1-6; D is possibly TRBD1 (6 bases). CDR3 size: 14 residues. From germline, CDR1 is MDHEN and CDR2 SYDVKM. CDR3 sequence reads: CASTLQGTYSPLHF. Written as DNA, the CDR3 is TGTGCCAGCACTTTACAGGGAACGTATTCACCCCTCCACTTT. Variable domain in full (rest from reference TRBV28 and TRBJ1-6): DVKVTQSSRYLVKRTGEKVFLECVQDMDHENMFWYRQDPGLGLRLIYFSYDVKMKEKGDIPEGYSVSREKKERFSLILESASTNQTSMYLCASTLQGTYSPLHFGNGTRLTVT.

This clone was detected a few times. In DNA form, the CDR3 reads TGCGCCAGCAGCCTACTCAACTCACTAGCGGGAAGCACAGATACGCAGTATTTT. This codes for CASSLLNSLAGSTDTQYF. J is TRBJ2-3 and V is TRBV4-1; 10 positions agree with TRBD2. Germline CDR1 reads MGHRA; CDR2 reads YSYEKL. V lost 4 bases and J lost 0; bases outside the gene matches: 10. CDR3 length: 18 amino acids.

This clone was seen a few times. V usage is TRBV30 and J usage is TRBJ2-6; D remains ambiguous. V lost 1 base to trimming and J lost 2 bases, with 6 bases between them. Germline values: CDR1 GTSNPN, CDR2 SVGIG (reference sequence). The CDR3 has 14 amino acids. Here the CDR3 reads CAWSGGAGANVLTF. The CDR3 region has the DNA TGTGCCTGGAGTGGAGGAGCTGGGGCCAACGTCCTGACTTTC.

This clone was counted once. CDR3 loop: CSVDSQTGVNEQFF. CDR3 in DNA: TGCAGCGTTGATAGTCAGACAGGGGTCAATGAGCAGTTCTTC. V is TRBV29-1 and J is TRBJ2-1; 8 nucleotides line up with TRBD1. Germline V CDR1 and CDR2: SQVTM, ANQGSEA. This CDR3 region has 14 residues. Trimming removed 3 bases from V and 6 bases from J; junction bases left unmatched: 7.

The chain joins TRBV30 to TRBJ2-7, with D perhaps given as TRBD1 or TRBD2 (5 bases each). V was cut by 5 bases and J by 1 base, with 15 bases left in between. The CDR3 totals 14 residues. In germline, CDR1 is GTSNPN, CDR2 SVGIG (reference sequence). CDR3 residues: CAWAGRDGSYEQYF. DNA of the CDR3: TGTGCCTGGGCAGGACGGGACGGGTCCTACGAGCAGTACTTC. The full variable domain, rest sourced from reference TRBV30 and TRBJ2-7, is SQTIHQWPATLVQPVGSPLSLECTVEGTSNPNLYWYRQAAGRGLQLLFYSVGIGQISSEVPQNLSASRPQDRQFILSSKKLLLSDSGFYLCAWAGRDGSYEQYFGPGTRLTVT.

The CDR3 DNA sequence: TGTGCCAGCAGCCTACGGACAGGGGGCGTTCAAGAGACCCAGTACTTC. It encodes CASSLRTGGVQETQYF. The chain links TRBV7-9 to TRBJ2-5; 11 bases are shared with TRBD1. Trimming at V came to 5 bases and at J to 2 bases, leaving 7 bases not matched to a gene. The CDR3 covers 16 residues. Germline V gene data show CDR1 as SEHNR and CDR2 as FQNEAQ (reference sequence). Complete variable domain (other parts from reference TRBV7-9 and TRBJ2-5): DTGVSQNPRHKITKRGQNVTFRCDPISEHNRLYWYRQTLGQGPEFLTYFQNEAQLEKSRLLSDRFSAERPKGSFSTLEIQRTEQGDSAMYLCASSLRTGGVQETQYFGPGTRLLVL.

This clone has a single count. The gene calls are TRBV2 and TRBJ2-1; 10 positions match TRBD2. Trimming cost V 1 base and J 7 bases; bases outside gene matches: 10. Germline CDR1 reads SNHLY; CDR2 reads FYNNEI. The CDR3 loop spans 17 amino acids. The chain's CDR3 is CASSEGRTSGRGNEQFF. The CDR3 region has the DNA TGTGCCAGCAGTGAAGGCAGGACTAGCGGCCGTGGGAATGAGCAGTTCTTC. The complete variable domain, with remaining parts taken from reference TRBV2 and TRBJ2-1, reads EPEVTQTPSHQVTQMGQEVILRCVPISNHLYFYWYRQILGQKVEFLVSFYNNEISEKSEIFDDQFSVERPDGSNFTLKIRSTKLEDSAMYFCASSEGRTSGRGNEQFFGPGTRLTVL.

The chain recombines TRBV19 with TRBJ1-5; tentative D call: TRBD1 (5 bases). Germline lookup yields CDR1 LNHDA and CDR2 SQIVND (reference sequence). This CDR3 comprises 13 residues. V was cut by 4 bases and J by 7 bases, with 11 bases left in between. CDR3 DNA: TGTGCCAGTAGTACCAGGGTATACCAGCCCCAGCATTTT. It specifies CASSTRVYQPQHF.

V is TRBV6-1 and J is TRBJ2-7; 8 positions match TRBD2. Per germline, CDR1 MNHNS and CDR2 SASEGT. The CDR3 length is 18 residues. J lost 0 bases, V lost 0 bases, and 10 bases had no gene match. This chain's CDR3 is CASSEAYSGASLSYEQYF. The CDR3 DNA is TGTGCCAGCAGTGAAGCCTATAGCGGGGCCTCTCTCTCCTACGAGCAGTACTTC.

This rearrangement joins TRBV27 to TRBJ2-7; the match to TRBD2 covers 8 bases. The CDR3 is made up of 14 amino acids. J gave up 4 bases and V 2 bases, and 4 bases lay outside the gene matches. The germline V gene has CDR1 MNHEY and CDR2 SMNVEV (reference sequence). In DNA form, the CDR3 reads TGTGCCAGCAGTTTAAGCGGGAGTTTATACGAGCAGTACTTC. Protein sequence: CASSLSGSLYEQYF.

The chain is built from TRBV28 and TRBJ1-1; D is unresolved. This CDR3 has 14 amino acids. Germline CDR1 and CDR2: MDHEN and SYDVKM. Between the trimmed V and J ends, which lost 4 bases and 5 bases, there was a span of 14 bases. CDR3 nucleotides: TGTGCCAGCAGTTACGCCACGGGAGGAACTGAAGCTTTCTTT. It codes for CASSYATGGTEAFF.

This clone is a singleton in its sample. The chain has TRBV18 and TRBJ1-1; possibly TRBD1 for D (5 bases). V lost 0 bases and J 0 bases, leaving 23 bases between the germline ends. Germline CDR1 reads KGHSH; CDR2 reads LQKENI. The CDR3 contains 20 residues. CDR3 nucleotides: TGTGCCAGCTCACCACCCTGGTCTGGCAGGGATCAGTTCATGAACACTGAAGCTTTCTTT. Its protein product is CASSPPWSGRDQFMNTEAFF.

The chain combines TRBV4-2 with TRBJ2-7; D not certain. Trimming left V 1 base short and J 6 bases short, with 22 bases between. Germline-derived CDR1 and CDR2 are LGHNA and YNFKEQ. CDR3 size: 17 residues. The DNA of the CDR3 is TGTGCCAGCAGCCAAGTCCCCTCGTTGGGTAACCTTCCCGAGCAGTACTTC. Translated, it gives CASSQVPSLGNLPEQYF.

This sequence joins TRBV6-5 and TRBJ2-6, with no clear D. CDR3 size: 14 residues. V was cut by 5 bases and J by 1 base, with 6 bases left in between. Per the germline V gene, CDR1 is MNHEY and CDR2 is SVGAGI. CDR3 region: CASSSTSGANVLTF. In DNA form, the CDR3 reads TGTGCCAGCAGTAGTACTTCTGGGGCCAACGTCCTGACTTTC.

This chain joins TRBV11-2 and TRBJ2-1, with 12 bases that match TRBD2. The CDR3 runs 19 residues. After removal of 3 bases from V and 0 bases from J, the junction contained 9 bases not matched to a gene. Per the germline V gene, CDR1 is SGHAT and CDR2 is FQNNGV. CDR3 loop: CASSFRRLAGGHSYNEQFF. In DNA, the CDR3 is TGTGCCAGCAGCTTTCGAAGGCTAGCGGGAGGGCACTCCTACAATGAGCAGTTCTTC.

The rearrangement links TRBV10-1 to TRBJ2-2; 10 bases are a match to TRBD1. With 2 bases clipped from V and 5 bases from J, the junction kept 2 bases outside the gene matches. Germline CDR1 is WNHNN and CDR2 is SYGVQD (reference sequence). The CDR3 covers 15 residues. This chain's CDR3 is CASSEDRGLTGELFF. CDR3 DNA sequence: TGCGCCAGCAGTGAGGACAGGGGGCTGACCGGGGAGCTGTTTTTT.

The rearrangement links TRBV7-6 to TRBJ1-1, with D tentatively TRBD1 (6 bases). From germline, CDR1 is SGHVS and CDR2 FNYEAQ. This CDR3 contains 18 residues. Trimming removed 5 bases at V and 4 bases at J, with 26 bases between. Here the CDR3 reads CASSRDILRVRPGTEAFF. CDR3 DNA: TGTGCCAGCAGCCGGGACATTCTGCGAGTCCGACCCGGCACTGAAGCTTTCTTT.

J is TRBJ2-3 and V is TRBV10-3; 7 bases are shared with TRBD1. Germline trimming cut 2 bases from V and 4 bases from J; bases unmatched to any gene: 3. This CDR3 is 14 amino acids long. Germline lookup yields CDR1 ENHRY and CDR2 SYGVKD. The chain's CDR3 is CAISEPGQSDTQYF. The CDR3 DNA reads as TGTGCCATCAGTGAGCCGGGACAGTCAGATACGCAGTATTTT.

The chain combines TRBV7-9 with TRBJ2-7; tentatively, D is TRBD2 (6 bases). CDR1 is SEHNR, CDR2 FQNEAQ, per germline (reference sequence). This CDR3 comprises 14 residues. V lost 8 bases and J lost 2, with 16 bases in between. This chain's CDR3 is CASGQGGRAYEQYF. The CDR3 nucleotides read TGTGCCAGCGGTCAAGGAGGGAGAGCCTACGAGCAGTACTTC.

This chain joins TRBV11-3 and TRBJ2-1, with 8 bases matching TRBD2. The V gene end was trimmed by 1 base and the J gene end by 5 bases; junction bases not matched to a gene: 7. The V gene's germline CDR1 is SGHNT and CDR2 YENEEA. The CDR3 totals 16 residues. Here the CDR3 DNA reads TGTGCCAGCAGCTTAGGTCCTAGCGGGTGGGACAATGAGCAGTTCTTC. Translated, it gives CASSLGPSGWDNEQFF.

J is TRBJ1-1 and V is TRBV9, with a possible D match to TRBD1 (6 bases). The CDR3 sequence is 15 residues long. The germline V and J ends were trimmed by 3 bases and 0 bases, with 12 bases remaining between them. Germline lookup yields CDR1 SGDLS and CDR2 YYNGEE. The CDR3 sequence: CASSAVTGLNTEAFF. The CDR3 nucleotides read TGTGCCAGCAGCGCCGTTACAGGGTTGAACACTGAAGCTTTCTTT.